This passage covers 25 T cell receptor beta chains from one sample sequenced in a study of tissue T cells after allogeneic stem cell transplantation. Time point defined: mouse harvest day 7 after allogeneic transplant. The graft held 10^6 splenic CD5+ T cells and 10^7 T-cell-depleted bone marrow cells. Generated by immunoSEQ multiplex PCR, the TCRdb table keeps only in-frame clones and is missing some. The sample includes roughly 3,000 clones, less than 55% of them seen just once. The specimen was spleen. The receptor source for this set is a female BALB/c mouse given C57BL/6 T cells with graft-versus-host disease after an allogeneic hematopoietic cell transplant.

Comments on this clone: The listed genes are named as in mouse. The CDR3 goes on 1 residue after the read ends, and that part is filled in from the germline J gene. The V call is TRBV26, the J call TRBJ2-4; 10 bases are a match to TRBD2. Losses at the gene ends were 6 bases for V and 7 bases for J; bases not matched to a gene: 7. The CDR3 extends over 14 amino acids. The germline V gene encodes CDR1 KGHPV and CDR2 FQNQEV (reference sequence). CDR3 residues: CASSQGLGRYTLYF. The sequenced CDR3 bases are TGTGCCAGCAGCCAGGGACTGGGGAGGTACACCTTGTAC.

In its sample, this clone was seen once. Gene names are the mouse ones. Coverage ceases 1 residue before the CDR3 finishes, and the germline J gene fills in the end. J is TRBJ1-1 and V is TRBV26; 9 bases match TRBD1. Germline V gene data show CDR1 as KGHPV and CDR2 as FQNQEV (reference sequence). Germline trimming cut 4 bases from V and 4 bases from J; bases unmatched to any gene: 4. This CDR3 comprises 14 residues. The CDR3 bases that were read are TGTGCCAGCAGTCCCGGGACAGGGACCACAGAAGTCTTC. Protein sequence: CASSPGTGTTEVF. In full, the CDR3 reads CASSPGTGTTEVFF.

About this clone: Mouse germline and gene names are used. The CDR3 goes on 1 residue after the read ends, and that part is filled in from the germline J gene. The chain carries TRBV13-1 and TRBJ2-1; possibly TRBD1 for D (6 bases). Germline lookup yields CDR1 NSHNY and CDR2 SYGAGN. CDR3 length equals 14 residues. The V end was cut by 6 bases, the J end by 0 bases, with 10 bases between. The CDR3: CASKRQDNYAEQFF. Incomplete CDR3 DNA: TGTGCCAGCAAAAGACAGGATAACTATGCTGAGCAGTTC.

About this clone itself: Gene names follow the mouse nomenclature. The sequenced fragment ends 1 residue before the CDR3 boundary, so the rest is inferred from the germline J gene. V gene TRBV20 combines with J gene TRBJ2-2, with unresolved D. Trimming stripped 0 bases from V and 0 bases from J, with 5 bases between. The CDR3 contains 14 residues. CDR1 and CDR2 (germline): GFQATS, STVNSAI. Incomplete CDR3 DNA: TGTGGTGCTAGGGACAGATCAAACACCGGGCAGCTCTAC. Encoded protein: CGARDRSNTGQLY. The whole CDR3 sequence reads CGARDRSNTGQLYF.

With regard to this clone: The gene symbols are mouse symbols. Sequencing ends 1 residue short of the CDR3 end; the germline J gene provides the rest. The chain recombines TRBV2 with TRBJ2-1; D unclear. Germline V gene data show CDR1 as LGHNA and CDR2 as YSYQKL. Trimming removed 3 bases from V and 1 base from J, with 7 bases in between. The CDR3 totals 14 residues. Incomplete CDR3 DNA: TGTGCCAGCAGCCATCGACAAAACTATGCTGAGCAGTTC. Translation gives CASSHRQNYAEQF. The whole CDR3 is CASSHRQNYAEQFF.

This clone has just a few counts. The listed genes are named as in mouse. CDR3 bases read: TGTGCCAGCTCCCTGGGACGGCTCTATGAACAGTAC. Translation: CASSLGRLYEQY. In full, the CDR3 reads CASSLGRLYEQYF. This rearrangement joins TRBV12-1 to TRBJ2-7; D is possibly TRBD1 or TRBD2 (5 bases each). With the read ending 1 residue before the CDR3 end, the germline J gene is used to fill in that end. V was clipped by 4 bases and J by 3 bases, with 12 bases between them. CDR3 length: 13 residues. CDR1 SGHSN and CDR2 HYEKVE come from the germline V gene.

On this clone: Gene names and germline match the mouse. The sequenced fragment ends 1 residue before the CDR3 boundary, so the rest is inferred from the germline J gene. J is TRBJ2-3 and V is TRBV12-1; D not resolved. This CDR3 has 14 amino acids. CDR1 and CDR2 from the germline V gene are SGHSN and HYEKVE. The ends were cut back, 0 bases at V and 3 bases at J, with 9 bases in the middle. CDR3 sequence reads: CASSLAAPAETLYF. The CDR3 DNA, read in part, is TGTGCCAGCTCTCTCGCAGCGCCCGCAGAAACGCTGTAT.

This clone was counted between two and nine times. Here the gene names and germline are mouse. The observed sequence ends 1 residue before the CDR3 terminus, with the missing tail filled in from the germline J gene. The chain joins TRBV2 to TRBJ2-7; TRBD2 might be the D (6 bases). This CDR3 spans 15 amino acids. Germline values: CDR1 LGHNA, CDR2 YSYQKL. Trimming stripped 0 bases from V and 0 bases from J, with 9 bases between. This CDR3 reads CASSQDLGFSYEQYF. Incomplete CDR3 DNA: TGTGCCAGCAGCCAAGATCTGGGGTTCTCCTATGAACAGTAC.

As regards this clone: The listed genes are named as in mouse. The read terminates 1 residue ahead of where the CDR3 ends, so the germline J gene completes it. The chain couples TRBV15 to TRBJ2-5; D unresolved. V was clipped by 8 bases and J by 5 bases, with 11 bases between them. CDR1 SGHND and CDR2 FRSKSL come from the germline V gene. The CDR3 runs 12 residues. CDR3 sequence reads: CASRRGGDTQYF. Incomplete CDR3 DNA: TGTGCCAGCCGGCGGGGAGGAGACACCCAGTAC.

This clone was seen more than once but under ten times. Here the gene names and germline are mouse. The CDR3 extends 1 residue past the end of the read, so its final part is completed from the germline J gene. The chain links TRBV12-1 to TRBJ2-5, with TRBD2 matching 8 bases. Germline-derived CDR1 and CDR2 are SGHSN and HYEKVE. With 4 bases clipped from V and 0 bases from J, the junction kept 5 bases outside the gene matches. CDR3 size: 15 residues. This chain's CDR3 is CASSQLGVNQDTQYF. The CDR3 DNA, read in part, is TGTGCCAGCTCCCAACTGGGGGTTAACCAAGACACCCAGTAC.

This clone was seen a handful of times. Any gene name here is a mouse gene name. Read coverage stops 1 residue before the CDR3 terminus; the germline J gene supplies the remainder. V is TRBV5 and J is TRBJ2-7; 7 nucleotides match TRBD1. V lost 4 bases, J lost 0 bases, and 3 bases stayed unmatched. The CDR3 length is 14 residues. Germline values: CDR1 LGHNA, CDR2 YNLKQL (reference sequence). Partial CDR3 DNA: TGTGCCAGCAGCCTCAGGGGGAGCTCCTATGAACAGTAC. This translates into CASSLRGSSYEQY. The whole CDR3 sequence reads CASSLRGSSYEQYF.

This clone was picked up a small number of times. The genes are named according to mouse. From the germline J gene comes the end of the CDR3, since the read stops 1 residue before it. The V call is TRBV19, the J call TRBJ2-7; D is possibly TRBD1 (6 bases). The V end was cut by 3 bases, the J end by 7 bases, with 8 bases between. Germline V CDR1 and CDR2: FNHDT, SITEND (reference sequence). The CDR3 contains 11 residues. CDR3 bases read: TGTGCCAGCAGTACAGGGGAAGAACAGTAC. Protein product: CASSTGEEQY. The CDR3 as a whole reads CASSTGEEQYF.

Concerning this clone itself: The gene names given are mouse names. The read halts 1 residue ahead of the CDR3 end, with the missing end drawn from the germline J gene. The V gene is TRBV14, the J gene TRBJ1-4; no clear D gene. The CDR3 sequence is 14 residues long. V was shortened by 0 bases and J by 3 bases, with 6 bases between the two germline ends. CDR1 SGHDT and CDR2 FRDEAV come from the germline V gene. CDR3 DNA, as far as it was read: TGTGCCAGCAGTTTCTGGGGTGCCAACGAAAGATTATTT. Translating gives CASSFWGANERLF. The full CDR3 protein reads CASSFWGANERLFF.

As concerns this clone: Genes and germline come from the mouse. The sequence runs out 1 residue before the end of the CDR3; the remainder is reconstructed from the germline J gene. The chain uses TRBV3 and TRBJ2-7; D may be TRBD1 (6 bases). The CDR3 sequence is 13 residues long. The germline V and J ends were trimmed by 3 bases and 2 bases, with 8 bases remaining between them. Germline V gene data show CDR1 as SNHLY and CDR2 as FYNGKV (reference sequence). The CDR3 DNA, read in part, is TGTGCCAGCAGCTTCAGGGGTCCCTATGAACAGTAC. Amino acids: CASSFRGPYEQY. The whole CDR3 is CASSFRGPYEQYF. Combining the CDR3 with reference TRBV3 and TRBJ2-7 gives the whole variable domain GPKVLQIPSHQIIDMGQMVTLNCDPVSNHLYFYWYKQILGQQMEFLVNFYNGKVMEKSKLFKDQFSVERPDGSYFTLKIQPTALEDSAVYFCASSFRGPYEQYFGPGTRLTVL.

For this clone: Possible read error: a much larger clone is one base away. Genes and germline are mouse. The CDR3 is cut off 1 residue early in the read; its end comes from the germline J gene. Other DNA sequences in the sample encode the same CDR3. This rearrangement joins TRBV19 to TRBJ2-1; possibly TRBD1 for D (5 bases). The CDR3 consists of 16 residues. Germline assignment: CDR1 FNHDT and CDR2 SITEND (reference sequence). CDR3 residues: CASSIRPGLNYAEQFF. The sequenced CDR3 bases are TGTGCCAGCAGTATCCGCCCAGGGCTTAACTATGCAGAGCAGTTC.

To note about this clone: Germline and genes: mouse. The DNA ends 1 residue before the CDR3 does, and the rest of the CDR3 is filled in from the germline J gene. The V gene is TRBV20, the J gene TRBJ1-5, with D possibly TRBD1 on 6 matching bases. V lost 2 bases, J lost 0 bases, and 11 bases lay in between. The CDR3 runs to 15 residues. The V gene's germline CDR1 is GFQATS and CDR2 STVNSAI. The CDR3 sequence: CGARPDRNNNQAPLF. The CDR3 DNA, read in part, is TGTGGTGCTAGGCCGGACAGAAATAACAACCAGGCTCCGCTT.

A note on this clone: Gene labels here are mouse ones. The read stops 1 residue short of the end of the CDR3; the missing end is completed from the germline J gene. The chain joins TRBV13-3 to TRBJ1-6, with 8 nucleotides matching TRBD1. TRBJ1-6 carries the ORF label, with uncertain function. The germline V gene has CDR1 NNHDY and CDR2 SYVADS. This CDR3 is 16 amino acids long. V was clipped by 3 bases and J by 0 bases; unmatched bases: 2. This CDR3 reads CASSGDRNSYNSPLYF. CDR3 DNA (partial): TGTGCCAGCAGTGGGGACAGGAATTCCTATAATTCGCCCCTCTAC.

Details on this clone: The genes are named according to mouse. The read finishes 1 residue shy of the CDR3 end, and the germline J gene is used to complete it. This chain connects TRBV1 to TRBJ1-4; 12 bases are a match to TRBD1. Germline lookup yields CDR1 NSQYPW and CDR2 LRSPGD (reference sequence). V lost 3 bases and J lost 6; bases outside the gene matches: 2. This CDR3 has 15 residues. CDR3 sequence reads: CTCSARDRGHERLFF. The covered CDR3 bases are TGCACCTGCAGTGCGAGGGACAGGGGGCACGAAAGATTATTT.

About this clone itself: Mouse gene names apply. The read is 1 residue too short to cover the CDR3 end, so that end is filled in from the germline J gene. This rearrangement joins TRBV29 to TRBJ1-6, with TRBD1 identical over 8 bases. TRBJ1-6 is an ORF, and what it does is uncertain. The ends lost 4 bases at V and 4 bases at J; junction bases unmatched: 3. Germline CDR1 is MSHET and CDR2 is SYDVDS. This CDR3 spans 15 amino acids. CDR3 DNA (partial): TGTGCTAGCAGTTCCCGGGACAGGTATAATTCGCCCCTCTAC. This codes for CASSSRDRYNSPLY. The whole CDR3 protein is CASSSRDRYNSPLYF.

Points on this clone: The genes are named according to mouse. The CDR3 end falls 1 residue outside the read, so it is completed with the germline J gene. This rearrangement joins TRBV13-2 to TRBJ2-3, with D perhaps TRBD1 (6 bases). Germline V gives CDR1 NNHNN, CDR2 SYGAGS (reference sequence). The CDR3 is 13 residues long. V lost 4 bases and J lost 4, with 10 bases in between. CDR3 protein: CASGQTGPETLYF. Partial CDR3 DNA: TGTGCCAGCGGTCAGACAGGCCCAGAAACGCTGTAT.

This clone was observed a handful of times. Mouse gene names and germline throughout. The CDR3 goes on 1 residue after the read ends, and that part is filled in from the germline J gene. The rearrangement uses TRBV24 and TRBJ1-4; 7 bases fit TRBD1. Germline CDR1 is KGHTA and CDR2 is FRNEEI. CDR3 length: 13 residues. Trimming cost V 5 bases and J 4 bases; bases outside gene matches: 1. The CDR3 is CASSGTVNERLFF. The covered CDR3 bases are TGTGCCAGCAGTGGGACAGTCAACGAAAGATTATTT.

As regards this clone: Mouse germline and gene names are used. Sequencing ends 1 residue short of the CDR3 end; the germline J gene provides the rest. This rearrangement joins TRBV13-3 to TRBJ2-5; 9 bases match TRBD2. In germline, CDR1 is NNHDY, CDR2 SYVADS. Trimming cost V 4 bases and J 5 bases; bases outside gene matches: 2. This CDR3 comprises 13 residues. CDR3 DNA (partial): TGTGCCAGCAGTCGGGACTGGGTAGACACCCAGTAC. This encodes CASSRDWVDTQY. The complete CDR3 sequence is CASSRDWVDTQYF. Drawing the rest from reference TRBV13-3 and TRBJ2-5, the complete variable domain is EAAVTQSPRSKVAVTGGKVTLSCHQTNNHDYMYWYRQDTGHGLRLIHYSYVADSTEKGDIPDGYKASRPSQENFSLILELASLSQTAVYFCASSRDWVDTQYFGPGTRLLVL.

With respect to this clone: Gene labels here are mouse ones. Read data end 1 residue before the CDR3 end; the end is taken from the germline J gene. J is TRBJ2-4 and V is TRBV13-2; the match to TRBD2 covers 9 bases. This CDR3 spans 16 amino acids. The germline V gene has CDR1 NNHNN and CDR2 SYGAGS (reference sequence). With V trimmed by 2 bases and J by 2 bases, 6 bases remained unmatched. The CDR3 bases that were read are TGTGCCAGCGGTGAACCCTGGGGGGGGTTTCAAAACACCTTGTAC. It is translated as CASGEPWGGFQNTLY. The whole CDR3 is CASGEPWGGFQNTLYF.

This clone was observed a few times. Gene names refer to mouse genes. The CDR3 end falls 1 residue outside the read, so it is completed with the germline J gene. This chain joins TRBV1 and TRBJ2-4; the D gene is possibly TRBD2 (6 bases). The V and J ends lost 0 bases and 1 base respectively, with 8 bases between them. Germline lookup yields CDR1 NSQYPW and CDR2 LRSPGD (reference sequence). The CDR3 is 15 amino acids. The CDR3 sequence: CTCSADLGGQNTLYF. The DNA read from the CDR3 is TGCACCTGCAGTGCAGATTTGGGGGGTCAAAACACCTTGTAC.

In regard to this clone: Any gene name here is a mouse gene name. The CDR3 end is not reached by the read, which stops 1 residue before it; the germline J gene fills it in. V and J are TRBV4 and TRBJ2-2; 8 bases match TRBD2. The CDR3 covers 15 residues. Germline CDR1 is LGHDT and CDR2 is YNNKQL (reference sequence). The J segment lost 2 bases and the V segment lost 3 bases, leaving 2 bases of the junction unmatched. CDR3 in amino acids: CASSYLGGNTGQLYF. CDR3 DNA, as far as it was read: TGTGCCAGCAGCTATCTGGGGGGTAACACCGGGCAGCTCTAC.